This TCR beta chain appears in the sequencing data of a study of cytomegalovirus exposure and HLA in healthy donors. The PCR used 60 Vbeta and 13 Jbeta primers. Repertoires were generated with immunoSEQ multiplex PCR, while TCRdb's copy carries only in-frame clones and drops some. In the table there are 100,000 to 150,000 clones, 75% to 85% of which are singletons. Regarding this clone: The antigen is not known.

The J segment lost 2 bases and the V segment lost 7 bases, leaving 6 bases of the junction unmatched. Germline-derived CDR1 and CDR2 are MRHNA and SNTAGT. This CDR3 comprises 16 residues. Study findings and constraints: The study assumed roughly uniform donor sequencing depth for presence/absence analyses. Cytomegalovirus association was listed for 170 or so TCR beta chains. A later analysis reportedly identified an Asian-associated ancestry cluster as carrying fewer N-insertions than the approximately 730-donor mean.

This receptor was obtained from a man aged 35 to 55 in good health and CMV-seronegative. The chain links TRBV6-4 to TRBJ2-2; TRBD2 matches at 11 bases. The sample was PBMCs. This CDR3 is CASKSSGGLNTGELFF. The CDR3 DNA is TGTGCCAGCAAATCTAGCGGGGGGCTTAACACCGGGGAGCTGTTTTTT.